This TCR beta chain was sequenced in a study of shared clonotypes between healthy human individuals. Concerning this clone itself: Its antigen remains unknown.

Germline V gives CDR1 SGHTA, CDR2 FQGTGA. The CDR3 totals 15 residues. Trimming stripped 4 bases from V and 2 bases from J, with 14 bases between. Study results and limitations: The researchers took only blood, and tissue repertoires probably look different.

Donors, healthy HIV-negative adults, lacked recent acute infections or vaccinations. The assay used deep level. Genomic DNA of every subset was divided equally among multiple immunoSEQ plates. Only in-frame clones appear in the TCRdb table, and some are missing; sequencing was by immunoSEQ multiplex PCR. In the table there are fewer than 600,000 clones, around 80% of which are singletons. The rearrangement joins TRBV7-3 to TRBJ2-5, with D maybe TRBD2 (6 bases). Material: PBMCs. The TCR comes from a middle-aged woman in good health. Some clones in this sample may be carry-over from other donors' samples. The CDR3, as DNA: TGTGCCAGCAGCTCGATTGCCGGGACTCAAGAGACCCAGTACTTC. It codes for CASSSIAGTQETQYF.